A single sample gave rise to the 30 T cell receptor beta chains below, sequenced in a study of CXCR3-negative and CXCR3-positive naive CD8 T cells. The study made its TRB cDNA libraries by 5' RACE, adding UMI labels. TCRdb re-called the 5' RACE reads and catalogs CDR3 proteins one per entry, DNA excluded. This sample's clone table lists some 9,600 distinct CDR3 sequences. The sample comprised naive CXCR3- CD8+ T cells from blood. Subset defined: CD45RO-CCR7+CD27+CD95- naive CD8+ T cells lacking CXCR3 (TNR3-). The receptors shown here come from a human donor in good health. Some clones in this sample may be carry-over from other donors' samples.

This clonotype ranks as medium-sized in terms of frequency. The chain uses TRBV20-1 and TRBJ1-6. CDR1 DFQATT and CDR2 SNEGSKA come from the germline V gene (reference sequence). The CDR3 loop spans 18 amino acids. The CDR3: CSARERFAAATNNSPLHF.

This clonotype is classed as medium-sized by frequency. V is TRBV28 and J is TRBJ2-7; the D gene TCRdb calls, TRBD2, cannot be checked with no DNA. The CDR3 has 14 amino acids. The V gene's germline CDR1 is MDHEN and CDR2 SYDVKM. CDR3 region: CASSRRTGAYEQYF.

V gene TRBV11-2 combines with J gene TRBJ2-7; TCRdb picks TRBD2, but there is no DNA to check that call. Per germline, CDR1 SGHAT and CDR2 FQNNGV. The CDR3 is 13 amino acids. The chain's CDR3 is CASSSTAPYEQYF.

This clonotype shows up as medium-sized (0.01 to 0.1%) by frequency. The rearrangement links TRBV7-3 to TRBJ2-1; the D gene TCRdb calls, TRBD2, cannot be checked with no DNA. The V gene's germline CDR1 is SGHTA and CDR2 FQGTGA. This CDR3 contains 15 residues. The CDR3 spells CASSSLAGSYNEQFF.

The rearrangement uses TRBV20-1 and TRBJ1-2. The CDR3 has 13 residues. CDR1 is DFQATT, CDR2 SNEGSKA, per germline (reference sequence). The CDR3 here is CSASAGFLYGYTF.

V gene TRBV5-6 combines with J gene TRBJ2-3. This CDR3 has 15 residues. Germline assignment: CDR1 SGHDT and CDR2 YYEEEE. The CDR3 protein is CASSTKADPTDTQYF.

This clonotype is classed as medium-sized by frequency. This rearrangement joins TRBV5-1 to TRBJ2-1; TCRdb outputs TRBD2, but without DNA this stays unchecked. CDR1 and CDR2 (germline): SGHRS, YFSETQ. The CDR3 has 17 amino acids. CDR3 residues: CASSLLVAGESGNEQFF.

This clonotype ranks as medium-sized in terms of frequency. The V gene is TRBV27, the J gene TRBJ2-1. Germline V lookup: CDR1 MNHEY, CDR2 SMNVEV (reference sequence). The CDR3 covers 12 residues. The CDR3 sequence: CASSPNYNEQFF.

Here the CDR3 reads CASSAKGKYNEQFF. This sequence joins TRBV7-9 and TRBJ2-1. Germline values: CDR1 SEHNR, CDR2 FQNEAQ (reference sequence). CDR3 size: 14 residues.

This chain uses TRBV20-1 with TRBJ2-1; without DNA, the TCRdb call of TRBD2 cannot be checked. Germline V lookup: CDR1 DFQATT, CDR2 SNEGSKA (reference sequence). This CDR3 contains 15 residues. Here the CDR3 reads CSASSLAETYNEQFF.

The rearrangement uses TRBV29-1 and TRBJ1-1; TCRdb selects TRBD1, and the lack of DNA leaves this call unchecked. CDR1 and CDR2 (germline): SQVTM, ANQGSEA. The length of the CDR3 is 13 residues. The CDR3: CSVQTGMNTEAFF.

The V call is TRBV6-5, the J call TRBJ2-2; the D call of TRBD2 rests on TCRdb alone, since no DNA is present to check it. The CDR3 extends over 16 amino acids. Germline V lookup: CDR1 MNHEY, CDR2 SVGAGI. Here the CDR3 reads CASSYLAGGPTGELFF.

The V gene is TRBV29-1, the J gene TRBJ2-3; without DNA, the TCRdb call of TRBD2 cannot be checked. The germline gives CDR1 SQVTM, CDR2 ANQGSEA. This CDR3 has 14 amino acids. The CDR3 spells CSAVAVEGLDTQYF.

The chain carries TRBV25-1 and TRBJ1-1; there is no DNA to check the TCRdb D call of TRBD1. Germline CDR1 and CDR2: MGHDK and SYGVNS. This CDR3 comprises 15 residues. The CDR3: CASSAFDGGNTEAFF. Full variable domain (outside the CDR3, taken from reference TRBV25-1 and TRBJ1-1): EADIYQTPRYLVIGTGKKITLECSQTMGHDKMYWYQQDPGMELHLIHYSYGVNSTEKGDLSSESTVSRIRTEHFPLTLESARPSHTSQYLCASSAFDGGNTEAFFGQGTRLTVV.

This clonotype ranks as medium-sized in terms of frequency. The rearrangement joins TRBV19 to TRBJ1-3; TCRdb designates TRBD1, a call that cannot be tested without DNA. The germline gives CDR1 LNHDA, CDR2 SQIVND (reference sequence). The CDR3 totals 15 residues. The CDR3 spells CASSIRRGGGNTIYF.

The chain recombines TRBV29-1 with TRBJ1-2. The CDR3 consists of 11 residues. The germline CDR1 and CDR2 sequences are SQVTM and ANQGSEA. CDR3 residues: CSVDAVDGYTF.

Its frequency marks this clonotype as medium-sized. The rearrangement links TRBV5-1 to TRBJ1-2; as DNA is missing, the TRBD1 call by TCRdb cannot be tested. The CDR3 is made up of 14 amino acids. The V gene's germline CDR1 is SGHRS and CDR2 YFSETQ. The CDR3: CASSFRQGADGYTF.

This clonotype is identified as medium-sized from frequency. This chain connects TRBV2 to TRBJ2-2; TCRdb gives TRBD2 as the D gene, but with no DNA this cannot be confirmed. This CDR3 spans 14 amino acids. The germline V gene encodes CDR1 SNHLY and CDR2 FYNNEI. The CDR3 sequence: CASKLAVNTGELFF.

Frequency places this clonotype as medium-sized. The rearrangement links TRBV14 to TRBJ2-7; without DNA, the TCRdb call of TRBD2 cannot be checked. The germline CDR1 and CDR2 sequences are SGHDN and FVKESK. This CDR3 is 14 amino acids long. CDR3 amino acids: CASSQSGRSYEQYF.

CDR3 residues: CASSPRKGPEAFF. The chain recombines TRBV14 with TRBJ1-1. CDR1 is SGHDN, CDR2 FVKESK, per germline. The CDR3 runs to 13 residues. The full variable domain, in which reference TRBV14 and TRBJ1-1 provide the parts outside the CDR3, is EAGVTQFPSHSVIEKGQTVTLRCDPISGHDNLYWYRRVMGKEIKFLLHFVKESKQDESGMPNNRFLAERTGGTYSTLKVQPAELEDSGVYFCASSPRKGPEAFFGQGTRLTVV.

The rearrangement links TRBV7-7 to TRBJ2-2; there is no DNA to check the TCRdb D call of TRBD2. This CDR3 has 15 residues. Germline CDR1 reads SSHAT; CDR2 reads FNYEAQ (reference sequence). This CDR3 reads CASSPTLAPTGELFF. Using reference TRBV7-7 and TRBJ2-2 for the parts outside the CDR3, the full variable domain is GAGVSQSPRYKVTKRGQDVTLRCDPISSHATLYWYQQALGQGPEFLTYFNYEAQPDKSGLPSDRFSAERPEGSISTLTIQRTEQRDSAMYRCASSPTLAPTGELFFGEGSRLTVL.

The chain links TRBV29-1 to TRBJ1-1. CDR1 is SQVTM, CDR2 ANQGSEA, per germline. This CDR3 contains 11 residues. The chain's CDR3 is CSVGTLFEAFF.

The CDR3 sequence is CASKGQVSYNEQFF. The chain joins TRBV4-1 to TRBJ2-1; TCRdb calls TRBD1, which cannot be checked without DNA. This CDR3 is built from 14 residues. The V gene's germline CDR1 is MGHRA and CDR2 YSYEKL.

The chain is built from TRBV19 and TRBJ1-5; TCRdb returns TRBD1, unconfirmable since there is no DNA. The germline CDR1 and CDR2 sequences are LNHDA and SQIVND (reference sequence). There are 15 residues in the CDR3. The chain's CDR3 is CASRWTGGSNQPQHF. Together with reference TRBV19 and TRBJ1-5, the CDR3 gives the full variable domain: DGGITQSPKYLFRKEGQNVTLSCEQNLNHDAMYWYRQDPGQGLRLIYYSQIVNDFQKGDIAEGYSVSREKKESFPLTVTSAQKNPTAFYLCASRWTGGSNQPQHFGDGTRLSIL.

CDR3 sequence: CASSQEGGANTEAFF. The rearrangement links TRBV4-1 to TRBJ1-1; TCRdb names TRBD1, which stays unverified in the absence of DNA. The CDR3 totals 15 residues. Looked up from germline, CDR1 is MGHRA and CDR2 is YSYEKL.

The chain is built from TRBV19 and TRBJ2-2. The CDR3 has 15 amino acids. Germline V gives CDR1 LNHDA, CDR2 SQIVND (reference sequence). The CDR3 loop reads CASSIDPQFTGELFF.

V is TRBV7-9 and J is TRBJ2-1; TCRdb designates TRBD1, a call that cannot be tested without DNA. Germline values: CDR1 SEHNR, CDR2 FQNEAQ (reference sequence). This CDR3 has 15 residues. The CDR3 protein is CASTRLGQGFNEQFF.

The CDR3 protein is CASSVNRGPPTDQPQHF. This chain joins TRBV28 and TRBJ1-5; the D call from TCRdb, TRBD1, cannot be confirmed without DNA. The germline V gene encodes CDR1 MDHEN and CDR2 SYDVKM. This CDR3 contains 17 residues.

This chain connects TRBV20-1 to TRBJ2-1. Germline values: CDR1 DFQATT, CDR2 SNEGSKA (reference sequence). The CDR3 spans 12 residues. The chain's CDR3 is CSARTSYNEQFF.

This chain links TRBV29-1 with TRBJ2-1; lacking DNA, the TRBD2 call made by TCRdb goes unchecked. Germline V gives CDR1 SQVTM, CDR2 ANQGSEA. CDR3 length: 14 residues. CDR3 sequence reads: CSVYLAGGDNEQFF.